This entry lists 3 T cell receptor beta chains sequenced from one sample in a study of spatial heterogeneity in lung cancer. Study-wide points: Expanded alpha and beta TCR counts within tumors tracked tumor mutation counts.

TCRdb reprocessed the 5' RACE reads with MiXCR, giving one entry per CDR3 protein. The repertoire holds approximately 2,000 distinct CDR3 sequences, with under 10% as singletons. Their target antigens are unknown. As to time point: sample taken at primary tumor resection. The specimen comprised lung tumor tissue, sampled at surgery. These receptor sequences come from a male donor with early-stage non-small cell lung cancer.

In its sample, this clonotype is medium-sized. The chain has TRBV20-1 and TRBJ1-5; 7 bases agree with TRBD1. CDR3 length: 13 amino acids. Germline CDR1 DFQATT, CDR2 SNEGSKA (reference sequence). CDR3 amino acids: CSGNRGSNQPQHF. CDR3 DNA: TGCAGCGGCAACAGGGGTAGCAATCAGCCCCAGCATTTT.

This clonotype is termed medium-sized. The V gene is TRBV12-3 or TRBV12-4, the J gene TRBJ2-2; 13 bases are shared with TRBD2. This CDR3 has 16 amino acids. V shed 4 bases, J shed 6 bases, and the junction held 5 bases outside the gene matches. The CDR3 sequence is CASSWTSGGISGELFF. Written as DNA, the CDR3 is TGTGCCAGCAGTTGGACTAGCGGGGGTATTTCCGGGGAGCTGTTTTTT.

This clonotype was recorded many times. This chain connects TRBV23-1 to TRBJ2-5; D is undetermined. TRBV23-1 is an ORF, and what it does is uncertain. The CDR3 consists of 13 residues. Trimming took 8 bases from V and 0 from J, leaving 10 bases between them. Here the CDR3 DNA reads TGCGCCAGCCGCGACACGTACCAAGAGACCCAGTACTTC. This translates into CASRDTYQETQYF.